These 3 T cell receptor beta chains originate from one sample sequenced in a study of T cell responses to AZD1222 COVID-19 vaccine. TCRdb's copy holds only in-frame clones and misses some; the assay was immunoSEQ multiplex PCR. The table lists around 100,000 clones, more than 75% of them singletons, with roughly a tenth in the top ten. The material sequenced was peripheral blood, taken 28 days after the second AZD1222 dose. Receptor source: an adult who received the AZD1222 COVID-19 vaccine.

V gene TRBV10-2 combines with J gene TRBJ1-2; the D gene is possibly TRBD1 (6 bases). Trimming left V 10 bases short and J 0 bases short, with 21 bases between. Per germline, CDR1 WSHSY and CDR2 SAAADI. The CDR3 consists of 16 residues. The CDR3 spells CATAGARGLSNYGYTF. For the CDR3, the DNA is TGCGCCACCGCAGGGGCTCGGGGGCTGTCTAACTATGGCTACACCTTC.

The chain employs TRBV4-3 and TRBJ2-1; a possible D gene is TRBD2 (5 bases). V was pared by 0 bases and J by 6 bases, with 9 bases between. Per germline, CDR1 LGHNA and CDR2 YSLEER. The CDR3 is 14 residues long. In DNA form, the CDR3 reads TGCGCCAGCAGCCAAGATTCGGGAAGCAATGAGCAGTTCTTC. Protein sequence: CASSQDSGSNEQFF.

The J gene is TRBJ1-4, the V gene TRBV15, with no clear D. CDR3 size: 15 residues. The V gene's germline CDR1 is LNHNV and CDR2 YYDKDF (reference sequence). Trimming removed 1 base from V and 4 bases from J, with 10 bases in between. The CDR3 DNA sequence: TGTGCCACCAGCAGAGGCCAGGCCGATAATGAAAAACTGTTTTTT. This encodes CATSRGQADNEKLFF.